The subject of this entry is one TCR beta chain. Its antigen specificity is not known. No qualities accompany the bases; no much larger clone lies one base away. The sample originates from a study of tumor-infiltrating lymphocytes in primary liver carcinoma (dated by TCRdb to 2015 to 2018). In terms of the full investigation: Of the five patients (three men and two women, aged 30 to 69 years), four had hepatocellular carcinoma and one had combined HCC and intrahepatic cholangiocarcinoma. A total of about 35 specimens from 5 patients, comprising some 25 tumor regions, 5 adjacent noncancerous liver tissues and 5 peripheral blood samples, were covered by TCRbeta repertoire sequencing. TCRbeta repertoire sequencing, expression microarrays and whole-exome sequencing were combined in the study across five regions of each liver tumor, with adjacent normal tissue and blood also included. The roughly 25 tumor region samples were profiled with Agilent mRNA microarrays so that TCRbeta repertoire diversity could be related to the local molecular phenotype. The five patients had tumors staged T1-T3 N0M0, with maximum diameters ranging from about 4 to 11 cm. Technical replicate repertoires showed high reproducibility, with mean shared-clone rates about 0.88 and correlation coefficients above 0.95. Each sample produced about 3.5 to 7.13 million productive TCRbeta reads, and read depth showed no significant difference between tissue types.

A constant-region primer and ProtoScript II reverse transcriptase were used to reverse-transcribe TCRbeta-specific cDNA from around 540 ng total RNA. Construction of the TCRbeta libraries relied on three nested rounds of multiplex PCR, following a slightly modified ARM-PCR procedure. Each of the first two PCR rounds ran for approximately 10 cycles using multiplex TRBV1-TRBV30 forward primers together with a Cbeta reverse primer. A final 25-cycle PCR with Deep VentR polymerase added sample barcodes and Illumina adapters. Before sequencing, amplicons of 200-500 bp were purified from gel using a QIAquick gel extraction kit. An Illumina HiSeq 2500 was used to sequence the TCRbeta amplicons with 250-bp paired-end reads. In the authors' own workflow: Reads were quality-trimmed with Trimmomatic v0.33, and paired reads were merged with FLASH v1.2.11 to recover full CDR3 sequences. MiGEC v1.2.1b assigned V, D and J germline segments to the rearranged TCRbeta sequences. VDJtools v1.0.0 computed clonotype statistics and Shannon-Wiener diversity indices. To cut down on sampling bias, every analysis after diversity analysis relied on just the 250 most abundant clonotypes from each sample. The raw public reads went through TCRdb reprocessing: fastp at Q25, MiXCR clone calling, in-frame beta chains kept. Rows with a matching CDR3 protein are joined into one entry that keeps the most common DNA and genes. These V and J calls derive from TCRdb rather than the authors' analysis. The sample table contains around 78,000 distinct CDR3 sequences; only one count was recorded for 71% of them. The ten largest clones represent roughly 13% of the sample.

The full study reports these points: Only roughly 8-25% of top clones appeared in all five regions of a tumor, which suggests that tumor-infiltrating T cells are spatially heterogeneous. The top 250 clones made up a significantly larger repertoire fraction in tumors than in blood (p = 0.039). Repertoire overlap was higher between tumor regions (mean around 36%) than tumor-adjacent (approximately 17%) or tumor-blood (approximately 15%) pairs, consistent with antigen-driven expansion. Only the TCR beta chain was sequenced, which likely underestimates true repertoire diversity because unpaired alpha chains were not captured. Only a few patients were included in the study, and the authors note that the findings should be validated in a larger study. Comparison of CD4+ and CD8+ T cell repertoires was precluded by the use of bulk unsorted samples.

Without any cell sorting, total RNA and DNA were co-extracted from around 18-30 mg of bulk tissue using the AllPrep DNA/RNA mini kit. Surgical resection was performed in China between late 2015 and 2016 on about five patients with histopathologically diagnosed primary liver carcinoma. At the time of sampling, the patients had chronic HBV infection and had not received any treatment. Five spatially separated regions were sampled from each tumor: the superior, inferior, left-lateral and right-lateral poles, plus the tumor centre. Histological examination found more than 75% viable tumor cells in every tumor sample. Pieces of fresh tumor and adjacent tissue were cut in half, with one half kept in RNAlater at -80 degrees C and the other half sent for histology. The germline V gene provides CDR1 SGHAT and CDR2 FQNNGV. The CDR3 sequence holds 18 residues, the cysteine and phenylalanine included. Of all the DNA, just the CDR3 is kept, 54 bases in frame from base 1.

The TCR originated in a woman aged 55-69 years with primary liver carcinoma and hepatitis B virus infection. The V and J segments used are TRBV11-2 and TRBJ2-7; TRBD2 matches 7 bases in the middle. The sequencing sample was made of liver tumor tissue from sampling region 4. Explained via the paper, the cell subset or site label denotes: tumor region T4, right-lateral pole. Read as DNA, the sequence is TGTGCAAACAGCTTAGATTGGGTCAGTTTAGCGGGTCCCTACGAGCAGTACTTC. Translation gives CANSLDWVSLAGPYEQYF.